These 27 T cell receptor beta chains were all obtained from the same sample, sequenced in a study of T-cell memory formation after mild COVID-19. TCRdb itself ran the 5' RACE reads through MiXCR, one entry per CDR3 protein. The data contain under 400,000 distinct CDR3 sequences, around 21% of them singletons. The sequenced sample was PBMCs or a T cell subset sorted from them (not recorded which). All receptors derive from an adult woman who had mild COVID-19 (a few samples of this study predate the infection). Cell type and time point are not known.

V and J are TRBV20-1 and TRBJ1-1, with D tentatively TRBD1 (6 bases). Trimming took 1 base from V and 4 from J, leaving 10 bases between them. CDR3 length: 13 residues. CDR1 and CDR2 (germline): DFQATT, SNEGSKA (reference sequence). The CDR3 coding sequence is TGCAGTGCTAGAGCGAGGGGGGGCACTGAAGCTTTCTTT. It encodes CSARARGGTEAFF.

This clonotype was observed a few times. This chain connects TRBV7-9 to TRBJ2-7, with 10 nucleotides matching TRBD1. CDR1 is SEHNR, CDR2 FQNEAQ, per germline (reference sequence). The CDR3 loop spans 16 amino acids. V was clipped by 7 bases and J by 6 bases; unmatched bases: 15. The CDR3 region is CASNSLGQGVWGEQYF. CDR3 sequence (DNA): TGTGCCAGCAACTCTCTCGGACAGGGGGTTTGGGGCGAGCAGTACTTC. Combining the CDR3 with reference TRBV7-9 and TRBJ2-7 gives the whole variable domain DTGVSQNPRHKITKRGQNVTFRCDPISEHNRLYWYRQTLGQGPEFLTYFQNEAQLEKSRLLSDRFSAERPKGSFSTLEIQRTEQGDSAMYLCASNSLGQGVWGEQYFGPGTRLTVT.

The J gene is TRBJ2-1, the V gene TRBV11-1; 7 bases line up with TRBD1. Germline lookup yields CDR1 SGHAT and CDR2 FQDESV (reference sequence). The CDR3 runs to 16 residues. V was pared by 4 bases and J by 2 bases, with 8 bases of the junction left unmatched. CDR3: CASSSQGVVTYNEQFF. CDR3 DNA sequence: TGTGCCAGCAGCTCCCAGGGGGTAGTGACCTACAATGAGCAGTTCTTC.

The chain recombines TRBV7-9 with TRBJ2-1; D is perhaps TRBD1 or TRBD2 (6 bases each). Per the germline V gene, CDR1 is SEHNR and CDR2 is FQNEAQ (reference sequence). This CDR3 spans 14 amino acids. V lost 1 base and J lost 10, with 14 bases in between. CDR3 protein: CASSLGPGAREQFF. In DNA form, the CDR3 reads TGTGCCAGCAGCTTAGGTCCGGGGGCAAGGGAGCAGTTCTTC.

This clonotype has only a few counts. V usage is TRBV18 and J usage is TRBJ2-1; no firm D call. The germline V gene encodes CDR1 KGHSH and CDR2 LQKENI. Trimming removed 3 bases from V and 7 bases from J, with 7 bases in between. The CDR3 length is 12 residues. CDR3 bases: TGTGCCAGCTCACCCCGGTTGAATGAGCAGTTCTTC. Protein sequence: CASSPRLNEQFF. Filled out from reference TRBV18 and TRBJ2-1, the complete variable domain reads NAGVMQNPRHLVRRRGQEARLRCSPMKGHSHVYWYRQLPEEGLKFMVYLQKENIIDESGMPKERFSAEFPKEGPSILRIQQVVRGDSAAYFCASSPRLNEQFFGPGTRLTVL.

This clonotype appeared a few times. The chain is built from TRBV4-1 and TRBJ2-5; D may be TRBD2 (6 bases). The CDR3 covers 18 residues. The germline V gene has CDR1 MGHRA and CDR2 YSYEKL. The V end was cut by 3 bases, the J end by 1 base, with 21 bases between. The CDR3 spells CASSQGEVVLAPQETQYF. In DNA, the CDR3 is TGCGCCAGCAGCCAGGGGGAGGTGGTTCTGGCGCCCCAAGAGACCCAGTACTTC.

The chain has TRBV5-1 and TRBJ2-1, with no clear D. This CDR3 is 15 amino acids long. Germline V gene sequence: CDR1 SGHRS, CDR2 YFSETQ. Trimming took off 2 bases at V and 1 base at J, with 10 bases between the two ends. CDR3 sequence reads: CASSFGINSYNEQFF. In nucleotides, the CDR3 is TGCGCCAGCAGCTTTGGAATTAATTCCTACAATGAGCAGTTCTTC.

The chain is built from TRBV6-6 and TRBJ2-5; 9 bases fit TRBD2. The CDR3 runs 16 residues. V was clipped by 4 bases and J by 2 bases; unmatched bases: 8. Per germline, CDR1 MNHNY and CDR2 SVGAGI (reference sequence). CDR3 protein: CASSFRSSGEQETQYF. CDR3 sequence (DNA): TGTGCCAGCAGTTTCCGCTCTAGCGGGGAGCAAGAGACCCAGTACTTC.

The chain uses TRBV7-3 and TRBJ1-1, with D possibly matching TRBD1 (5 bases). CDR1 and CDR2 from the germline V gene are SGHTA and FQGTGA. V was clipped by 3 bases and J by 4 bases, with 9 bases between them. The CDR3 length is 13 residues. The CDR3, as DNA: TGTGCCAGCAGCTTTTCTGGGGCCACTGAAGCTTTCTTT. This codes for CASSFSGATEAFF.

The table lists this clonotype with a few counts. The chain combines TRBV21-1 with TRBJ2-7; the table's D call TRBD1 went unverified against the DNA. TRBV21-1 is a pseudogene segment. The CDR3 spans 14 residues. CDR3: CASSDGTGPYEQYF. In nucleotides, the CDR3 is TGTGCCAGCAGCGACGGGACAGGGCCCTACGAGCAGTACTTC.

This clonotype was picked up a small number of times. The V call is TRBV20-1, the J call TRBJ2-3, with TRBD2 matching 8 bases. The germline V gene has CDR1 DFQATT and CDR2 SNEGSKA (reference sequence). The V segment lost 3 bases and the J segment 5 bases; nucleotides outside the gene matches: 7. The CDR3 length is 14 residues. Here the CDR3 DNA reads TGCAGTGCTAGCCTGCGGGAGGAGGGAGATACGCAGTATTTT. It yields the protein CSASLREEGDTQYF.

This chain joins TRBV24-1 and TRBJ2-1, with TRBD2 matching over 9 bases. The CDR3 consists of 14 residues. Germline V lookup: CDR1 KGHDR, CDR2 SFDVKD. J lost 10 bases, V lost 9 bases, and 12 bases had no gene match. The CDR3 DNA reads as TGTGCCACCGGAGCCGCGGGAGGGTTCTCCGAGCAGTTCTTC. Translated, it gives CATGAAGGFSEQFF.

The chain recombines TRBV20-1 with TRBJ2-1, with 7 bases that match TRBD2. Germline lookup yields CDR1 DFQATT and CDR2 SNEGSKA (reference sequence). This CDR3 is 15 amino acids long. V was clipped by 0 bases and J by 0 bases; unmatched bases: 2. The chain's CDR3 is CSARDWGGSYNEQFF. DNA of the CDR3: TGCAGTGCTAGAGATTGGGGGGGCTCCTACAATGAGCAGTTCTTC.

CDR3 sequence: CASRSRTGHTHNEQFF. The CDR3 DNA follows: TGTGCCAGCAGATCGAGGACGGGACACACTCACAATGAGCAGTTCTTC. The chain uses TRBV27 and TRBJ2-1, with D maybe TRBD1 (6 bases). Looked up from germline, CDR1 is MNHEY and CDR2 is SMNVEV (reference sequence). The V and J ends lost 6 bases and 5 bases respectively, with 20 bases between them. The CDR3 loop spans 16 amino acids.

This clonotype was seen a handful of times. This sequence joins TRBV5-1 and TRBJ2-7, with 9 bases fitting TRBD1. V gave up 3 bases and J gave up 5 bases; unmatched junction bases: 6. The CDR3 totals 14 residues. Germline CDR1 SGHRS, CDR2 YFSETQ. The CDR3 bases are TGCGCCAGCAGCTCCCGGACAGGGGACGACGAGCAGTACTTC. The encoded protein is CASSSRTGDDEQYF.

The V and J genes are TRBV7-9 and TRBJ2-7, with a tentative D call TRBD2 (6 bases). Germline-derived CDR1 and CDR2 are SEHNR and FQNEAQ (reference sequence). The CDR3 covers 14 residues. V lost 0 bases and J lost 3, with 9 bases in between. The CDR3 is CASSLASGVYEQYF. DNA of the CDR3: TGTGCCAGCAGCTTAGCGTCGGGGGTCTACGAGCAGTACTTC.

The sample holds many counts of this clonotype. CDR3 sequence: CASSLGQDTGELFF. The CDR3 DNA reads as TGTGCCAGCAGCTTAGGGCAAGACACCGGGGAGCTGTTTTTT. V is TRBV5-6 and J is TRBJ2-2; unclear D gene. V lost 2 bases to trimming and J lost 3 bases, with 8 bases between them. Germline lookup yields CDR1 SGHDT and CDR2 YYEEEE. This CDR3 has 14 residues.

This chain joins TRBV28 and TRBJ2-3; perhaps TRBD2 as D (5 bases). Germline assignment: CDR1 MDHEN and CDR2 SYDVKM. This CDR3 has 14 amino acids. Trimming cost V 4 bases and J 2 bases, with 10 bases left between them. DNA of the CDR3: TGTGCCAGCAGTTGGGAAGCGGTCACAGATACGCAGTATTTT. Translated, it gives CASSWEAVTDTQYF.

This clonotype was picked up a small number of times. The V call is TRBV12-3 or TRBV12-4, the J call TRBJ2-5; no clear D. Trimming left V 6 bases short and J 5 bases short, with 16 bases between. The CDR3 runs 14 residues. For the CDR3, the DNA is TGTGCCAGCAGCGCGCCTGGGGTGGGCGAGACCCAGTACTTC. Translation: CASSAPGVGETQYF.

This clonotype showed up just a few times. The J gene is TRBJ1-2, the V gene TRBV19; 9 bases are shared with TRBD1. After removal of 5 bases from V and 4 bases from J, the junction contained 5 bases not matched to a gene. The CDR3 is 14 residues long. Germline lookup yields CDR1 LNHDA and CDR2 SQIVND (reference sequence). The CDR3 region is CASSVGQGGYGYTF. CDR3 sequence (DNA): TGTGCCAGTAGTGTGGGACAGGGTGGCTATGGCTACACCTTC.

The rearrangement joins TRBV3-1 to TRBJ1-3; D ambiguous. Trimming took off 2 bases at V and 2 bases at J, with 10 bases between the two ends. The germline V gene has CDR1 LGHDT and CDR2 YNNKEL (reference sequence). The CDR3 has 15 residues. DNA for the CDR3: TGTGCCAGCAGCCAAAGTTCTGGCGCTGGAAACACCATATATTTT. Translating it yields CASSQSSGAGNTIYF.

The DNA for the CDR3 is TGCAGTGCTAGAGATGTAAGAGGGGACCGATTCACAGATACGCAGTATTTT. Its protein is CSARDVRGDRFTDTQYF. This chain uses TRBV20-1 with TRBJ2-3; the D call may be TRBD1 or TRBD2 (5 bases each). The CDR3 covers 17 residues. In germline, CDR1 is DFQATT, CDR2 SNEGSKA (reference sequence). The ends were cut back, 0 bases at V and 2 bases at J, with 18 bases in the middle.

This clonotype showed up just a few times. This sequence joins TRBV12-3 or TRBV12-4 and TRBJ2-1, with 12 nucleotides matching TRBD2. The junction had 5 bases not matched to a gene; V was cut back by 6 bases and J by 5 bases. The CDR3 sequence is 15 residues long. The CDR3 DNA sequence: TGTGCCAGCAGGAGACTAGCGGGGGATCACAATGAGCAGTTCTTC. Residues: CASRRLAGDHNEQFF.

This clonotype has only a few counts. The chain is built from TRBV6-6 and TRBJ2-7; a possible D gene is TRBD1 (6 bases). The CDR3 totals 18 residues. Germline loops: CDR1 MNHNY, CDR2 SVGAGI (reference sequence). The germline V and J ends were trimmed by 0 bases and 2 bases, with 20 bases remaining between them. The CDR3 DNA sequence: TGTGCCAGCAGTTACTCGACAGCTCCGGGACAAGGGGCCTACGAGCAGTACTTC. Its translation is CASSYSTAPGQGAYEQYF.

This clonotype was seen only a few times. This sequence joins TRBV6-5 and TRBJ2-6; weak D call: TRBD2 (6 bases). The CDR3 spans 13 residues. CDR1 is MNHEY and CDR2 is SVGAGI in the germline V gene. The chain's CDR3 is CATEGSGANVLTF. CDR3 DNA sequence: TGTGCGACGGAGGGCTCTGGGGCCAACGTCCTGACTTTC.

The chain combines TRBV5-6 with TRBJ2-7, with TRBD1 matching over 8 bases. Looked up from germline, CDR1 is SGHDT and CDR2 is YYEEEE. CDR3 length equals 16 residues. V shed 4 bases, J shed 2 bases, and the junction held 11 bases outside the gene matches. Here the CDR3 reads CASSPAPGTGPYEQYF. CDR3 nucleotides: TGTGCCAGCAGCCCGGCCCCAGGGACAGGACCCTACGAGCAGTACTTC.

The CDR3 here is CSARDHQGQMLEAFF. In nucleotides, the CDR3 is TGCAGTGCTAGAGATCACCAGGGTCAGATGCTCGAAGCTTTCTTT. The chain uses TRBV20-1 and TRBJ1-1; maybe TRBD1 (5 bases). Germline V gives CDR1 DFQATT, CDR2 SNEGSKA (reference sequence). The CDR3 contains 15 residues. Deletions cut 0 bases from V and 8 bases from J, with 19 bases between.